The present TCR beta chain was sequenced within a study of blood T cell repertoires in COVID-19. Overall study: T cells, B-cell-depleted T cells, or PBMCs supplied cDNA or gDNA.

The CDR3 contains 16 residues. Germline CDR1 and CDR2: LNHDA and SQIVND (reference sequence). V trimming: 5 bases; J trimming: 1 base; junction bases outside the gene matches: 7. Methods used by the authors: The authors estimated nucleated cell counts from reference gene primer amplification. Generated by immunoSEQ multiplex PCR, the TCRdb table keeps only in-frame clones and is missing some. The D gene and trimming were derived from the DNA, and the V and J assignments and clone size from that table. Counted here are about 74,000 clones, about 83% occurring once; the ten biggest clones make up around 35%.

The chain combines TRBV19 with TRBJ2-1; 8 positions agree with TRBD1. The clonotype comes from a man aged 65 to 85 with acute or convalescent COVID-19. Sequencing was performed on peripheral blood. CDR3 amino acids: CASSAGQGSSYNEQFF. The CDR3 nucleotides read TGTGCCAGTAGTGCCGGACAGGGCTCTTCCTACAATGAGCAGTTCTTC.